These T cell receptor beta chains were read from a single sample in a study of identical twins. TCRdb re-called the 5' RACE reads with MiXCR, one entry per CDR3 protein. The table shows 200,000 to 250,000 distinct CDR3 sequences, with roughly an eighth occurring only once. The same data also went into a second study, on yellow fever vaccine responses in identical twins.

Sequenced sample: memory (CD45RO+) T cells sorted from blood. Every receptor here comes from a young woman in good health. CDR3s include the opening cysteine and the closing phenylalanine or tryptophan. The D gene is left open where the match is weak. Size values are once, few and many counts, or a class for expanded clones, and some rows have none.

CDR3 protein	CDR3 DNA	V gene	D gene	J gene	clone size
CASSGDRGDGNQPQHF	TGCGCCAGCAGTGGGGACAGGGGGGATGGCAATCAGCCCCAGCATTTT	TRBV10-2	TRBD1	TRBJ1-5	many
CASSLAIRAYEQYF	TGCGCCAGCAGCTTGGCCATCAGGGCCTACGAGCAGTACTTC	TRBV5-1	-	TRBJ2-7	few
CAAEWIGDYTF	TGTGCAGCGGAGTGGATTGGGGACTACACCTTC	TRBV28	-	TRBJ1-2	few
CASSLAGDRETQYF	TGCGCCAGCAGCTTGGCCGGGGATCGGGAGACCCAGTACTTC	TRBV5-1	-	TRBJ2-5	few
CASSLGKGPLATNEKLFF	TGTGCCAGCAGCTTAGGAAAGGGTCCACTCGCAACTAATGAAAAACTGTTTTTT	TRBV11-2	-	TRBJ1-4	many
CASSARDSSYEQYF	TGTGCCAGCAGTGCGCGGGATAGCTCCTACGAGCAGTACTTC	TRBV12-3/TRBV12-4	-	TRBJ2-7	-
CASSQGDQSYNEQFF	TGTGCCAGCAGCCAGGGGGACCAGTCCTACAATGAGCAGTTCTTC	TRBV4-2	-	TRBJ2-1	-
CASSFRGLNEQFF	TGTGCCAGCAGCTTTCGGGGGTTGAATGAGCAGTTCTTC	TRBV5-5	-	TRBJ2-1	few
CASSPRTDTYEQYF	TGCGCCAGCAGCCCACGGACAGACACCTACGAGCAGTACTTC	TRBV5-1	-	TRBJ2-7	few
CASSLTGFGQETQYF	TGTGCCAGCAGCTTAACAGGGTTTGGCCAAGAGACCCAGTACTTC	TRBV7-8	-	TRBJ2-5	-
CASSLASGRYSYEQYF	TGTGCCAGCAGTTTGGCTAGCGGGAGATACTCCTACGAGCAGTACTTC	TRBV28	TRBD2	TRBJ2-7	few